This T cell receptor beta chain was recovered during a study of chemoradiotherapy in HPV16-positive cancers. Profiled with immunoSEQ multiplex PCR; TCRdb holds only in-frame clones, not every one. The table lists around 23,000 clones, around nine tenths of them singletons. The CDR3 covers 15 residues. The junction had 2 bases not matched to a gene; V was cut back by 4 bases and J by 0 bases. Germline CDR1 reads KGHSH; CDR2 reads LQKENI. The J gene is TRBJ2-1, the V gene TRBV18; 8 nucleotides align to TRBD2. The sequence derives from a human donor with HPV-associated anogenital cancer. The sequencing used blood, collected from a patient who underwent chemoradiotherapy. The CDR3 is CASSLAGYSYNEQFF. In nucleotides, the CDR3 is TGTGCCAGCTCACTAGCGGGGTACTCCTACAATGAGCAGTTCTTC. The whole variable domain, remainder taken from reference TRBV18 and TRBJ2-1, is NAGVMQNPRHLVRRRGQEARLRCSPMKGHSHVYWYRQLPEEGLKFMVYLQKENIIDESGMPKERFSAEFPKEGPSILRIQQVVRGDSAAYFCASSLAGYSYNEQFFGPGTRLTVL.